This record looks at one TCR beta chain sequence and its context. What it binds is unknown. The data stem from a study of cytomegalovirus exposure and HLA in healthy donors. Study background: A prior analysis found roughly 110 million unique TCR beta sequences from 150 million to 200 million T cells. General study points: Overall, roughly 170 TCR beta chains were annotated as cytomegalovirus-associated. Later analysis identified a missense DCLRE1C variant that was linked to TCR beta V- and J-gene trimming.

V was pared by 4 bases and J by 0 bases, with 6 bases of the junction left unmatched. CDR1 is SQVTM, CDR2 ANQGSEA, per germline. This CDR3 is built from 17 residues. PCR amplification relied on 60 Vbeta primers (plus 13 Jbeta primers). Assay: immunoSEQ multiplex PCR; the TCRdb copy retains only in-frame clones and omits some. The sample yields around 190,000 clones, 65% to 85% seen once. The source material was PBMCs. The V call is TRBV29-1, the J call TRBJ2-2, with 12 bases fitting TRBD2. The sequence was collected from a man in his fifties or sixties in good health and CMV-seronegative. CDR3 residues: CSVGGTSGGPNTGELFF. The CDR3 coding sequence is TGCAGCGTTGGGGGAACTAGCGGGGGGCCGAACACCGGGGAGCTGTTTTTT.